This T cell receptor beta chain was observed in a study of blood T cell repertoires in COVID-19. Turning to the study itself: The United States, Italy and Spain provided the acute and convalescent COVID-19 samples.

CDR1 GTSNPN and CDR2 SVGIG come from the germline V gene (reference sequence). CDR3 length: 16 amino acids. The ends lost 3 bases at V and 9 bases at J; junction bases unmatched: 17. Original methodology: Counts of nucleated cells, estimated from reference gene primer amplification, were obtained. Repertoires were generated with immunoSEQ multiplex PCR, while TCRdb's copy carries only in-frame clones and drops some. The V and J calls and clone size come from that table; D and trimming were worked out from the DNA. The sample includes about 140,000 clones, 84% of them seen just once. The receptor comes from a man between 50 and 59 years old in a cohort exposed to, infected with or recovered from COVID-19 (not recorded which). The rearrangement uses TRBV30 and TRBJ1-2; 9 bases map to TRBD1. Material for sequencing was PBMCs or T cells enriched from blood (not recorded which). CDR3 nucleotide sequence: TGTGCCTGGAGACGCGCCGGGACAGGGAGGGTATGGAGCTACACCTTC. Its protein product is CAWRRAGTGRVWSYTF.